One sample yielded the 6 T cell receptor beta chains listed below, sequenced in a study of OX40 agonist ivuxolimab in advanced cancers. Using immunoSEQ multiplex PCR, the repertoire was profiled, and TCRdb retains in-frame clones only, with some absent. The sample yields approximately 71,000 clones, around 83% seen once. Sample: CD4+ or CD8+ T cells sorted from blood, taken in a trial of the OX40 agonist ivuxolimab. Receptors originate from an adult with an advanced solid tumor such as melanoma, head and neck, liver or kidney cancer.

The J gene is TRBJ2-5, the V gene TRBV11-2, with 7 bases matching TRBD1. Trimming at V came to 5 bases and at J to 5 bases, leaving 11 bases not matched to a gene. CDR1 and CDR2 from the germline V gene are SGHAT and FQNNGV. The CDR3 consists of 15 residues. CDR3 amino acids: CASSQGTAWGETQYF. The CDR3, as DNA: TGTGCCAGCAGCCAAGGGACAGCCTGGGGGGAGACCCAGTACTTC.

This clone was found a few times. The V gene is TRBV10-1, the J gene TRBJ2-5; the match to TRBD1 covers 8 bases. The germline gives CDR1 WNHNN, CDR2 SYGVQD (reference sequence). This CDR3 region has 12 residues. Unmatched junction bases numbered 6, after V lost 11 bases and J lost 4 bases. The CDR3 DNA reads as TGCGCCTGCACGACAGGGGTAGAGACCCAGTACTTC. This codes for CACTTGVETQYF.

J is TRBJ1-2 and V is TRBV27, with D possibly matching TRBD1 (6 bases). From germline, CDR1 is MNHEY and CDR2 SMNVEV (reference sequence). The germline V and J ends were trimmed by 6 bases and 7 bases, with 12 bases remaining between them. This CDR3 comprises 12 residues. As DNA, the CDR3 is TGTGCCAGCAGCAGTAGGACAGCTGGCTACACCTTC. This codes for CASSSRTAGYTF.

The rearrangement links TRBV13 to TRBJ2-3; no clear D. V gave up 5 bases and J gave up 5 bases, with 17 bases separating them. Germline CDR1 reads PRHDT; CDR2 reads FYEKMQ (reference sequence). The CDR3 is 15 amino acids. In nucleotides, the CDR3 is TGTGCCAGCAGCACCCGGACCACAGAAGAAGATACGCAGTATTTT. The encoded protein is CASSTRTTEEDTQYF.

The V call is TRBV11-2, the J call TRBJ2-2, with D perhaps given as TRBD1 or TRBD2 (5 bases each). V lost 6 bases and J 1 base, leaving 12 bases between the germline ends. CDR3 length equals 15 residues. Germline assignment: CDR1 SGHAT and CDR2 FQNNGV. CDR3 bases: TGTGCCAGCAGAACGGGACCAGGGAACACCGGGGAGCTGTTTTTT. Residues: CASRTGPGNTGELFF.

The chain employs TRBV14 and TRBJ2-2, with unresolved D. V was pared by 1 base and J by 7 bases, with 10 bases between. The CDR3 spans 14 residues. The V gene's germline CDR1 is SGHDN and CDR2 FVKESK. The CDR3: CASSQVVGIGELFF. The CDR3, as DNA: TGTGCCAGCAGCCAAGTTGTGGGGATCGGGGAGCTGTTTTTT.